This TCR beta chain emerged from a study of blood T cell repertoires in COVID-19. V was clipped by 2 bases and J by 6 bases, with 11 bases between them. This CDR3 has 13 residues. CDR1 and CDR2 (germline): GTSNPN, SVGIG (reference sequence). TCRdb's copy holds only in-frame clones and misses some; the assay was immunoSEQ multiplex PCR. The sample holds a few hundred thousand clones; roughly 85% are singletons and the top ten take 3.4%. The TCR comes from a woman in her late teens or twenties with acute or convalescent COVID-19. Sequencing input: peripheral blood. The J gene is TRBJ2-1, the V gene TRBV30, with D maybe TRBD2 (6 bases). The CDR3 DNA sequence: TGTGCCTGGAGTTCTTCGGGGGTCAATGAGCAGTTCTTC. This sequence encodes CAWSSSGVNEQFF. The variable domain in full, with the rest retrieved from reference TRBV30 and TRBJ2-1, is SQTIHQWPATLVQPVGSPLSLECTVEGTSNPNLYWYRQAAGRGLQLLFYSVGIGQISSEVPQNLSASRPQDRQFILSSKKLLLSDSGFYLCAWSSSGVNEQFFGPGTRLTVL.